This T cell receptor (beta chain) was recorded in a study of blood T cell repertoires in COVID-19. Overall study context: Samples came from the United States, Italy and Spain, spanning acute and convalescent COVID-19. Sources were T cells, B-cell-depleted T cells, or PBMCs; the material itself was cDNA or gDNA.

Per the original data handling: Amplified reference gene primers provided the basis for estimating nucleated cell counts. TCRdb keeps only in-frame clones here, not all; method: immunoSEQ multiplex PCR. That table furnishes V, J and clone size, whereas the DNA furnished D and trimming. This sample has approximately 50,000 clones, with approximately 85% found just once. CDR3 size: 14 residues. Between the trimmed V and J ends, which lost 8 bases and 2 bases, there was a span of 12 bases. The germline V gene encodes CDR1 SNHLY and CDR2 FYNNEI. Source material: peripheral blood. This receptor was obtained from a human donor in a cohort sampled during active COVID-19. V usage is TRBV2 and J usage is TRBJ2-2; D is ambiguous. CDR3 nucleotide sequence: TGTGCCAGCGGTCGCACAATAAACACCGGGGAGCTGTTTTTT. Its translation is CASGRTINTGELFF.